The 9 T cell receptor beta chains below were found in one sample sequenced in a study of type 1 regulatory T cells. TCRdb fed the reads into MiXCR, producing one record per CDR3 protein. The data contain approximately 100,000 distinct CDR3 sequences, 25% to 40% of them seen just once; the ten biggest clones take up 2.2%. Sequencing input: CD4+ T cells, either the whole sample or a sorted fraction (not recorded which). These TCRs come from a human donor in good health.

This chain connects TRBV6-1 to TRBJ2-2; D perhaps matches TRBD2 (5 bases). The CDR3 contains 13 residues. CDR1 and CDR2 from the germline V gene are MNHNS and SASEGT. V was pared by 7 bases and J by 7 bases, with 13 bases between. The CDR3 loop reads CASTLGSSGELFF. The CDR3 DNA follows: TGTGCCAGCACCCTGGGGAGCAGCGGGGAGCTGTTTTTT.

This clonotype turned up a few times. This chain uses TRBV7-3 with TRBJ2-2, with D perhaps TRBD1 (6 bases). Germline loops: CDR1 SGHTA, CDR2 FQGTGA. CDR3 length: 14 amino acids. Trimming pared 3 bases from V and 5 bases from J, leaving 10 bases between. This chain's CDR3 is CASSLQQGTGELFF. The CDR3 bases are TGTGCCAGCAGCTTGCAACAGGGAACCGGGGAGCTGTTTTTT.

V usage is TRBV7-9 and J usage is TRBJ1-3; D not certain. CDR1 and CDR2 (germline): SEHNR, FQNEAQ (reference sequence). The V end lost 2 bases, the J end lost 3 bases, and 2 bases lay between the germline ends. CDR3 length: 12 amino acids. CDR3 coding DNA: TGTGCCAGCAGCTTAATTGGAAACACCATATATTTT. Translation: CASSLIGNTIYF. Looking up the rest from reference TRBV7-9 and TRBJ1-3 gives the full variable domain: DTGVSQNPRHKITKRGQNVTFRCDPISEHNRLYWYRQTLGQGPEFLTYFQNEAQLEKSRLLSDRFSAERPKGSFSTLEIQRTEQGDSAMYLCASSLIGNTIYFGEGSWLTVV.

The V gene is TRBV30, the J gene TRBJ2-1; D might be TRBD1 (6 bases). Trimming shortened V by 3 bases and J by 7 bases, and 10 bases separated the two germline ends. Per germline, CDR1 GTSNPN and CDR2 SVGIG (reference sequence). The CDR3 has 12 residues. The CDR3 DNA is TGTGCCTGGAGATTCGGACAGAATGAGCAGTTCTTC. It encodes CAWRFGQNEQFF. The variable domain in full, completed from reference TRBV30 and TRBJ2-1, reads SQTIHQWPATLVQPVGSPLSLECTVEGTSNPNLYWYRQAAGRGLQLLFYSVGIGQISSEVPQNLSASRPQDRQFILSSKKLLLSDSGFYLCAWRFGQNEQFFGPGTRLTVL.

This chain links TRBV2 with TRBJ2-1; D is possibly TRBD2 (5 bases). Germline CDR1 reads SNHLY; CDR2 reads FYNNEI. The CDR3 extends over 17 amino acids. Trimming cost V 6 bases and J 0 bases, with 18 bases left between them. CDR3 nucleotides: TGTGCCAGCAGGGTGTCTACTCGGAGGAGCTCCTACAATGAGCAGTTCTTC. This gives the protein CASRVSTRRSSYNEQFF.

The sample holds a few counts of this clonotype. The chain combines TRBV7-6 with TRBJ1-1; TRBD1 matches at 9 bases. Germline V gives CDR1 SGHVS, CDR2 FNYEAQ. With 4 bases clipped from V and 10 bases from J, the junction kept 7 bases outside the gene matches. The CDR3 covers 13 residues. CDR3 sequence reads: CASSSGTGNTAFF. CDR3 nucleotide sequence: TGTGCCAGCAGCTCCGGGACAGGGAACACAGCTTTCTTT. Using reference TRBV7-6 and TRBJ1-1 for the parts outside the CDR3, the full variable domain is GAGVSQSPRYKVTKRGQDVALRCDPISGHVSLYWYRQALGQGPEFLTYFNYEAQQDKSGLPNDRFSAERPEGSISTLTIQRTEQRDSAMYRCASSSGTGNTAFFGQGTRLTVV.

The rearrangement links TRBV28 to TRBJ2-4; 9 bases are shared with TRBD2. Germline CDR1 MDHEN, CDR2 SYDVKM. This CDR3 is 19 amino acids long. The V segment lost 3 bases and the J segment 0 bases; nucleotides outside the gene matches: 12. CDR3 sequence: CASSFWDWTSDKAKNIQYF. The CDR3 nucleotides are TGTGCCAGCAGTTTTTGGGACTGGACTAGCGATAAAGCCAAAAACATTCAGTACTTC.

This clonotype was observed a few times. The rearrangement links TRBV6-1 to TRBJ2-1; D may be TRBD2 (6 bases). The CDR3 extends over 16 amino acids. Germline-derived CDR1 and CDR2 are MNHNS and SASEGT. Trimming cost V 2 bases and J 4 bases, with 15 bases left between them. The CDR3 region has the DNA TGTGCCAGCAGTGAATACGGGCGGGACCTATACAATGAGCAGTTCTTC. It specifies CASSEYGRDLYNEQFF.

The chain is built from TRBV24-1 and TRBJ2-1, with D possibly TRBD1 on 7 matching bases. Germline CDR1 reads KGHDR; CDR2 reads SFDVKD. The CDR3 spans 16 residues. Trimming took off 5 bases at V and 2 bases at J, with 15 bases between the two ends. In nucleotides, the CDR3 is TGTGCCACCAGTGGGACAGGACTAAATACCTACAATGAGCAGTTCTTC. Translated: CATSGTGLNTYNEQFF.